This T cell receptor (beta chain) was captured by sequencing in a study of blood T cells in healthy people across ages. Overall study findings and caveats: Roughly linearly, TCR beta diversity per million T cells fell as age increased. It was found that TCR beta diversity correlated strongly with the percentage of naive T cells. The long-lived group displayed more naive CD4+ cells, plus higher diversity, than the aged donors did.

Turning to this clonotype: The antigen remains undetermined.

Then a second PCR, running roughly 7 to 11 cycles, was carried out with a sample-barcoded 5' primer and a J-beta primer mix. TCRdb used MiXCR to reprocess the 5' RACE reads, holding one entry per CDR3 protein. This table has 1.8 million or so distinct CDR3 sequences, around 40% appearing once. This CDR3 has 14 residues. V was cut by 2 bases and J by 4 bases, with 11 bases left in between. Germline V gene data show CDR1 as MNHNS and CDR2 as SASEGT. The TCR was taken from a human donor in good health. The chain couples TRBV6-1 to TRBJ1-2, with D maybe TRBD1 (5 bases). The sequenced sample consisted of blood. The CDR3 spells CASSEQGFSYGYTF. The CDR3 DNA reads as TGTGCCAGCAGTGAACAGGGATTCAGCTATGGCTACACCTTC.